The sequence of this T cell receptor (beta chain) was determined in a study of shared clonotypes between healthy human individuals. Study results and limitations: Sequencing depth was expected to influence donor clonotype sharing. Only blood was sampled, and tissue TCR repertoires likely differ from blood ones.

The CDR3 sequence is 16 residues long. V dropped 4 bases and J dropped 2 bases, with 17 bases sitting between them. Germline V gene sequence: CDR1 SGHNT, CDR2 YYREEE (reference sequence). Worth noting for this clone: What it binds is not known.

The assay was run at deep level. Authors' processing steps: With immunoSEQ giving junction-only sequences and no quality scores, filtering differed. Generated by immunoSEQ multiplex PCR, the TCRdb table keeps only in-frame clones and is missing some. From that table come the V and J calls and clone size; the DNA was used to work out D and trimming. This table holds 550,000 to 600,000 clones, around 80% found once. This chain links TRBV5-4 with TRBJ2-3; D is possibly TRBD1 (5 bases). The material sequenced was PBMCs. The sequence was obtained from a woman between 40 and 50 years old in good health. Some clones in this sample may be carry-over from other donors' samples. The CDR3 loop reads CASSDHRTRTTDTQYF. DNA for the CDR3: TGTGCCAGCAGCGACCACCGGACAAGAACCACAGATACGCAGTATTTT.